This TCR beta chain derives from a study of T cell responses to AZD1222 COVID-19 vaccine. The method was immunoSEQ multiplex PCR; TCRdb's version includes in-frame clones alone and lacks a portion of them. The table has under 170,000 clones, 90% seen once. The study, taken as a whole, reports: The breadth and depth of Spike-specific TCRs increased once two AZD1222 doses had been given. Donors were largely white British and mainly female; clonal diversity was possibly underestimated. Nearly half of spike-specific TCRs reportedly target variant regions that are unmutated in the B.1.351 and B.1.1.7 variants.

The CDR3 is 21 amino acids. V lost 2 bases, J lost 4 bases, and 18 bases stayed unmatched. Germline V gene sequence: CDR1 LNHDA, CDR2 SQIVND (reference sequence). The table lists this clone with a count of one. Its target is unknown. The sample here was peripheral blood, taken 28 days after the second AZD1222 dose. This chain links TRBV19 with TRBJ1-5, with 12 positions matching TRBD1. This clonotype was sampled from an adult who received the AZD1222 COVID-19 vaccine. CDR3 amino acids: CASSIMGGQGALMGENQPQHF. The DNA of the CDR3 is TGTGCCAGTAGTATAATGGGGGGACAGGGGGCGTTAATGGGCGAAAATCAGCCCCAGCATTTT.